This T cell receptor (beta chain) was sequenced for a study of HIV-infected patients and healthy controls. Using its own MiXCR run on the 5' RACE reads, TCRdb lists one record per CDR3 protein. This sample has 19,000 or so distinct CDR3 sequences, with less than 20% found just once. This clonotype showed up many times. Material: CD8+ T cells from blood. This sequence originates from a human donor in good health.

CDR3 DNA: TGTGCCAGCAGCTTAATGGGGCTGGGTGGCAATCAGCCCCAGCATTTT. It specifies CASSLMGLGGNQPQHF. The chain is built from TRBV7-8 and TRBJ1-5; perhaps TRBD1 as D (5 bases). Germline-derived CDR1 and CDR2 are SGHVS and FQNEAQ. This CDR3 is 16 amino acids long. V lost 2 bases and J 2 bases, leaving 13 bases between the germline ends. Complete variable domain (other parts from reference TRBV7-8 and TRBJ1-5): GAGVSQSPRYKVAKRGQDVALRCDPISGHVSLFWYQQALGQGPEFLTYFQNEAQLDKSGLPSDRFFAERPEGSVSTLKIQRTQQEDSAVYLCASSLMGLGGNQPQHFGDGTRLSIL.